The present T cell receptor beta chain was sequenced within a study of shared clonotypes between healthy human individuals. Study-level background: A couple of women and a few men aged 18 to 49 served as donors.

The CDR3 consists of 19 residues. The V gene's germline CDR1 is MNHEY and CDR2 SMNVEV (reference sequence). V gave up 5 bases and J gave up 0 bases; unmatched junction bases: 10. Sequencing of unsorted PBMC DNA was carried out using ten immunoSEQ deep assay plates. Assay: immunoSEQ multiplex PCR; the TCRdb copy retains only in-frame clones and omits some. The sample holds approximately 500,000 clones, 70% to 80% seen once. The sequence derives from a woman between 40 and 55 years old in good health. Some clones in this sample may be carry-over from other donors' samples. This chain joins TRBV27 and TRBJ2-7; the match to TRBD2 covers 16 bases. What was sequenced was PBMCs. In nucleotides, the CDR3 is TGTGCCAGCAGTACACAGGGACTAGCGGGAGGGCCCAACTCCTACGAGCAGTACTTC. Amino acids: CASSTQGLAGGPNSYEQYF.